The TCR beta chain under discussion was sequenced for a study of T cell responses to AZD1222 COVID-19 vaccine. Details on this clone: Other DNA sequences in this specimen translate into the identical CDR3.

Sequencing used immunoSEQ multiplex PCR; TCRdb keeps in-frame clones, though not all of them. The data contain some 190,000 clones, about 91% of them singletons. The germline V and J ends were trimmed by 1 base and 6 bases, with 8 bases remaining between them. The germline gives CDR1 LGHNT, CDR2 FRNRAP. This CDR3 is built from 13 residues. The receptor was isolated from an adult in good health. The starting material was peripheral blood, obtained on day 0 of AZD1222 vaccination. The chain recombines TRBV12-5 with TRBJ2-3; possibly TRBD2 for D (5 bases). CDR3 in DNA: TGTGCTAGTGGTTTGGCAGCGGCGGATACGCAGTATTTT. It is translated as CASGLAAADTQYF.